This TCR beta chain was sequenced during a study of graft-versus-host responses after intestinal transplantation. General study points: Among circulating GvH clones, peak levels were associated with early post-transplant declines in HvG clones.

With regard to this clone: Antigen specificity is unknown.

This CDR3 region has 14 residues. V was clipped by 5 bases and J by 6 bases, with 13 bases between them. Germline V gives CDR1 SGHTA, CDR2 FQGTGA. Method: immunoSEQ multiplex PCR; TCRdb's copy keeps in-frame clones and lacks some. The sample includes about 120,000 clones, over 85% of them seen just once. The rearrangement joins TRBV7-3 to TRBJ1-4; D is perhaps TRBD1 (5 bases). The origin of this receptor is a human donor who received an intestinal transplant. Material: unstimulated CD4+ T cells sorted from spleen or lymph node cells, obtained before intestinal transplant. DNA for the CDR3: TGTGCCAGCAGCCCAGACAGATCGGATGAAAAACTGTTTTTT. This encodes CASSPDRSDEKLFF.